These T cell receptor beta chains were read from a single sample in a study of blood T cell repertoires in COVID-19. Repertoires were generated with immunoSEQ multiplex PCR, while TCRdb's copy carries only in-frame clones and drops some. The table lists 450,000 to 500,000 clones, roughly 88% of them singletons. Sequenced input: peripheral blood. These receptors were collected from a human donor in a cohort sampled during active COVID-19. The CDR3 runs from the conserved cysteine through the conserved F or W. The order of the fields is V gene, J gene, D gene, clone size, CDR3 length, CDR3 DNA, CDR3 protein. A D gene is named only where the DNA matches it firmly. For some rows the clone size is stated as once, few or many, or as a class when expanded; others skip it.

TRBV24-1	TRBJ2-1	TRBD1	-	16	TGTGCCACCAGTGATACGGGACAGGGGGCGGCCAATGAGCAGTTCTTC	CATSDTGQGAANEQFF
TRBV7-9	TRBJ2-5	-	-	17	TGTGCCAGCACCTTAGGCGGACTGGGGTTGGGCCAAGAGACCCAGTACTTC	CASTLGGLGLGQETQYF
TRBV7-8	TRBJ2-1	TRBD2	-	18	TGTGCCAGCAGCTTAGGCGGACTAGCGGGAGGGCCGTACAATGAGCAGTTCTTC	CASSLGGLAGGPYNEQFF
TRBV7-9	TRBJ2-3	-	-	12	TGTGCCAGCAGCCGGTTAACAGATACGCAGTATTTT	CASSRLTDTQYF
TRBV30	TRBJ2-2	-	-	15	TGTGCCTGGAGCAGGCCGGGACTCCTGGGCGGGGAGCTGTTTTTT	CAWSRPGLLGGELFF
TRBV4-2	TRBJ2-1	TRBD2	-	19	TGTGCCAGCAGCCCGGGACTAGCGGGAGAATTCAGCTCCTACAATGAGCAGTTCTTC	CASSPGLAGEFSSYNEQFF
TRBV28	TRBJ1-4	TRBD1	-	16	TGTGCCAGCAGAATACGACAGGGAAGGGGTAGTGAAAAACTGTTTTTT	CASRIRQGRGSEKLFF
TRBV6-2/TRBV6-3	TRBJ2-1	TRBD2	-	18	TGTGCCAGCAGTTCCTCCCCTAGCGGGAGAAACCCCCACAATGAGCAGTTCTTC	CASSSSPSGRNPHNEQFF
TRBV6-1	TRBJ2-1	TRBD2	-	14	TGTGCCAGCAGTGAACTAGCGGAGTACAATGAGCAGTTCTTC	CASSELAEYNEQFF
TRBV30	TRBJ2-7	-	many	15	TGTGCCTGGAGTCCAGTAGGGGCGAGCTCCTACGAGCAGTACTTC	CAWSPVGASSYEQYF
TRBV2	TRBJ2-2	-	few	14	TGTGCCAGCAAATGGGGCCCAAGGACCGGGGAGCTGTTTTTT	CASKWGPRTGELFF
TRBV5-1	TRBJ1-1	-	-	14	TGCGCCAGCAGCGGAGGGCCCCTGAGCACTGAAGCTTTCTTT	CASSGGPLSTEAFF
TRBV24-1	TRBJ2-6	TRBD1	-	17	TGTGCCACCAGTCCGGGACAGGGGAAAACTGGGGCCAACGTCCTGACTTTC	CATSPGQGKTGANVLTF
TRBV5-6	TRBJ1-1	-	once	14	TGTGCCAGCGGCGGGGGGAGGGCGGGGACTGAAGCTTTCTTT	CASGGGRAGTEAFF
TRBV19	TRBJ2-7	TRBD1	-	15	TGTGCCAGTAGTCCGGAGGACAGGGGGCGAGGGGAGCAGTACTTC	CASSPEDRGRGEQYF
TRBV5-1	TRBJ2-7	TRBD1	-	15	TGCGCCAGCAGCTTGGCCGCAGGGGGCAGGGACGAGCAGTACTTC	CASSLAAGGRDEQYF
TRBV11-3	TRBJ2-7	-	once	14	TGTGCCAGCAGCCCCCGGGACTCCCTCTACGAGCAGTACTTC	CASSPRDSLYEQYF
TRBV3-1/TRBV3-2	TRBJ2-7	TRBD2	-	16	TGTGCCAGCAGCTACGGCGGGGGTTATCTTAGTTACGAGCAGTACTTC	CASSYGGGYLSYEQYF
TRBV6-2/TRBV6-3	TRBJ2-7	TRBD2	-	16	TGTGCCAGCAGTGGGGGACTAGCGGGAGGTTACGGCGAGCAGTACTTC	CASSGGLAGGYGEQYF
TRBV5-1	TRBJ2-1	TRBD1	few	16	TGCGCCAGCAGCTGGACCGGGACAGGGCCTTACAATGAGCAGTTCTTC	CASSWTGTGPYNEQFF
TRBV6-5	TRBJ2-7	-	-	16	TGTGCCAGCAGTTACCGACCCCTGACAGTCTCCTACGAGCAGTACTTC	CASSYRPLTVSYEQYF
TRBV19	TRBJ2-2	TRBD2	-	16	TGTGCCAGTAGTAGCGGACTAGCGGGAGGGGGCGGGGAGCTGTTTTTT	CASSSGLAGGGGELFF
TRBV5-4	TRBJ1-1	-	once	14	TGTGCCAGCAGCTTGGACAGTCCGGACACTGAAGCTTTCTTT	CASSLDSPDTEAFF
TRBV30	TRBJ2-7	TRBD2	-	13	TGTGCCTGGGGACTAGCGGGTTCTTACGAGCAGTACTTC	CAWGLAGSYEQYF
TRBV5-4	TRBJ2-1	TRBD1	-	15	TGTGCCAGCAGCATTGGGGTCCCTGGACAGGGTGAGCAGTTCTTC	CASSIGVPGQGEQFF
TRBV19	TRBJ2-7	-	-	16	TGTGCCAGTAGTCCCCGACCAGCAGGAAGCTCCTACGAGCAGTACTTC	CASSPRPAGSSYEQYF
TRBV15	TRBJ2-7	-	-	16	TGTGCCACCAGCAGTGGGAGGACGGGAAGCTCCTACGAGCAGTACTTC	CATSSGRTGSSYEQYF
TRBV4-1	TRBJ1-2	TRBD1	-	16	TGCGCCAGCAGCCAAGACCAGGGACAGGACCTCTATGGCTACACCTTC	CASSQDQGQDLYGYTF
TRBV5-1	TRBJ2-5	TRBD2	once	16	TGCGCCAGCAGCTTTGGGGGGACTAGCGGTGCCGAGACCCAGTACTTC	CASSFGGTSGAETQYF
TRBV9	TRBJ1-2	-	-	15	TGTGCCAGCAGCGTAGATCCGAAGGGGGACTATGGCTACACCTTC	CASSVDPKGDYGYTF
TRBV6-5	TRBJ2-7	TRBD1	-	15	TGTGCCAGCTGGGCGTGGACAGGGGTCTCCTACGAGCAGTACTTC	CASWAWTGVSYEQYF
TRBV18	TRBJ2-2	-	-	17	TGTGCCAGCTCACCACCGGGGGCAGGGTGGAACACCGGGGAGCTGTTTTTT	CASSPPGAGWNTGELFF
TRBV6-5	TRBJ2-7	TRBD2	-	15	TGTGCCAGCAGTCTCGGGGGGAGCCGGTTAAGCGAGCAGTACTTC	CASSLGGSRLSEQYF
TRBV19	TRBJ2-6	-	-	17	TGTGCCAGTAGTAGGGGGGTAGGGCCCTCTGGGGCCAACGTCCTGACTTTC	CASSRGVGPSGANVLTF
TRBV7-3	TRBJ2-2	TRBD1	once	17	TGTGCCAGCAGCTTAACCCCCGGGACAGTGAACACCGGGGAGCTGTTTTTT	CASSLTPGTVNTGELFF
TRBV15	TRBJ1-4	-	-	13	TGTGCCACCAGCTCCAGCAGGCCAGAAAAACTGTTTTTT	CATSSSRPEKLFF
TRBV28	TRBJ2-3	TRBD1	once	14	TGTGCCAGCGATCTCAGGGGGAGACCAGATACGCAGTATTTT	CASDLRGRPDTQYF
TRBV15	TRBJ1-5	TRBD1	few	18	TGTGCCACCGGTTTAGGGGGACAGGGGTGGTTTGGCAATCAGCCCCAGCATTTT	CATGLGGQGWFGNQPQHF
TRBV28	TRBJ1-2	TRBD1	-	15	TGTGCCAGCATCCCCAATCCGGGACAGGTCTATGGCTACACCTTC	CASIPNPGQVYGYTF
TRBV29-1	TRBJ2-2	TRBD2	-	17	TGCAGCGTTTACCCTAGCGGGAGGACGCAGGCCACCGGGGAGCTGTTTTTT	CSVYPSGRTQATGELFF
TRBV10-3	TRBJ2-5	-	-	16	TGTGCCATCGCCGAAGGGGGTCTGCGGCCCCAAGAGACCCAGTACTTC	CAIAEGGLRPQETQYF
TRBV5-4	TRBJ2-7	TRBD2	-	15	TGTGCCAGCCGTATTGGAGTAGCGGGAGGCTACGAGCAGTACTTC	CASRIGVAGGYEQYF
TRBV28	TRBJ2-6	-	-	16	TGTGCCAGCAGTTCGGCAGGGGACTCTGGGGCCAACGTCCTGACTTTC	CASSSAGDSGANVLTF
TRBV10-3	TRBJ2-7	TRBD2	-	12	TGTGCCACTAGCGGGAGTCGAGACGAGCAGTACTTC	CATSGSRDEQYF
TRBV2	TRBJ2-7	TRBD1	-	14	TGTGCCAGCAGTGAGCGAGGGGGCGGCTACGAGCAGTACTTC	CASSERGGGYEQYF
TRBV7-2	TRBJ2-7	-	-	17	TGTGCCAGCAGCTCCCCCCCAACCGGGACAAGGACCTACGAGCAGTACTTC	CASSSPPTGTRTYEQYF
TRBV10-3	TRBJ1-5	TRBD1	-	16	TGTGCCATCAGTGAGGGGACAGATTATAGCAATCAGCCCCAGCATTTT	CAISEGTDYSNQPQHF
TRBV2	TRBJ2-1	-	-	13	TGTGCCAGCAGCTACGGGACTTTCAATGAGCAGTTCTTC	CASSYGTFNEQFF
TRBV21-1	TRBJ2-5	-	-	15	TGTGCCAGCAGCATAGCGGGAGTTTTTCGGGAGACCCAGTACTTC	CASSIAGVFRETQYF
TRBV5-1	TRBJ2-2	TRBD2	-	15	TGCGCCAGCAGCCTCGGGACTAGCGGGGCCGGGGAGCTGTTTTTT	CASSLGTSGAGELFF
TRBV5-4	TRBJ1-1	-	-	15	TGTGCCAGCAGCCGGGAGGGGGGGGCGCGAACTGAAGCTTTCTTT	CASSREGGARTEAFF
TRBV5-1	TRBJ1-3	-	-	14	TGCGCCAGCAGCTTAGGGGGATCCGGAAACACCATATATTTT	CASSLGGSGNTIYF
TRBV29-1	TRBJ1-4	-	-	13	TGCAGCGTTGGGCACCTTAGGGGTGAAAAACTGTTTTTT	CSVGHLRGEKLFF
TRBV28	TRBJ2-7	-	-	13	TGTGCCAGCAGTGAAACAGCTCCCTACGAGCAGTACTTC	CASSETAPYEQYF
TRBV7-9	TRBJ2-7	TRBD2	-	15	TGTGCCAGCAGCTTAGCAGCGGGAGCCTCCTACGAGCAGTACTTC	CASSLAAGASYEQYF
TRBV3-1/TRBV3-2	TRBJ1-1	-	-	14	TGTGCCAGCAGCTTGGCGGGGGCATACACTGAAGCTTTCTTT	CASSLAGAYTEAFF
TRBV19	TRBJ1-5	-	-	16	TGTGCCAGTAGTCAAGAACCGCCGGGGTTGTTTAGGCCCCAGCATTTT	CASSQEPPGLFRPQHF
TRBV28	TRBJ2-1	-	-	12	TGTGCCTCCCGGAGCTCCTACAATGAGCAGTTCTTC	CASRSSYNEQFF
TRBV29-1	TRBJ2-7	-	-	12	TGCAGCGTTGGTGACTTCTCCTACGAGCAGTACTTC	CSVGDFSYEQYF